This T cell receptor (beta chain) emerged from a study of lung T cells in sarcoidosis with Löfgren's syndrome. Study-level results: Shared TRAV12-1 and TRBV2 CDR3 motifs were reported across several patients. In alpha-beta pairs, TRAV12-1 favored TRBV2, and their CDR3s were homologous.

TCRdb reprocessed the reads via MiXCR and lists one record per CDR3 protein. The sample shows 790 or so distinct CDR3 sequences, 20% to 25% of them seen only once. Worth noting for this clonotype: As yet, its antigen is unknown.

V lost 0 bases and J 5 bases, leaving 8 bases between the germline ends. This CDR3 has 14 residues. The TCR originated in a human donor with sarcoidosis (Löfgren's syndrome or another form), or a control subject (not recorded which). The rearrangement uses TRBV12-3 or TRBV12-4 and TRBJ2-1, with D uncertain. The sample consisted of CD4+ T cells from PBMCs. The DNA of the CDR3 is TGTGCCAGCAGTTTAGCGTCCTCGGACAATGAGCAGTTCTTC. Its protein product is CASSLASSDNEQFF.